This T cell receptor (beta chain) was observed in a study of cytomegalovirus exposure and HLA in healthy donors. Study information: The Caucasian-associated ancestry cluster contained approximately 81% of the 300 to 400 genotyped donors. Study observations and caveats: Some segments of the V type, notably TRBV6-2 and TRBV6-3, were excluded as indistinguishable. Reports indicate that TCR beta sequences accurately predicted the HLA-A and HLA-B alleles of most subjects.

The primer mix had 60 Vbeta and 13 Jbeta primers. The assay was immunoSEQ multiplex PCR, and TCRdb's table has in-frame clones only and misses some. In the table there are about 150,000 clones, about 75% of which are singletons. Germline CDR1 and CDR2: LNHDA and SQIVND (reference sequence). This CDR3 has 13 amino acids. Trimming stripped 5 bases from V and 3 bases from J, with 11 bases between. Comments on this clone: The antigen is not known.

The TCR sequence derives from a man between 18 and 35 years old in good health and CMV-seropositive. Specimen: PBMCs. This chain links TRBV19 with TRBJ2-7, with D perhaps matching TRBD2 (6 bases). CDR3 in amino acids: CASSSGGNYEQYF. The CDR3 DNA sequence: TGTGCCAGTAGTTCCGGGGGAAACTACGAGCAGTACTTC.